One and the same sample provided the 13 T cell receptor beta chains below, sequenced in a study of T cell changes during pregnancy in multiple sclerosis. Produced via immunoSEQ multiplex PCR; TCRdb's table is partial and in-frame only. The repertoire holds 35,000 or so clones, with about 90% as singletons. The sequences come from CD4+ T cells from peripheral blood mononuclear cells, collected after pregnancy. The receptor set was obtained from a female donor with multiple sclerosis, enrolled in a pregnancy study.

This chain links TRBV11-2 with TRBJ2-3; TRBD1 is a possible D gene (5 bases). The germline V gene has CDR1 SGHAT and CDR2 FQNNGV. The CDR3 length is 15 residues. V lost 1 base, J lost 4 bases, and 12 bases lay in between. In DNA, the CDR3 is TGTGCCAGCAGCTTAGGGCCCAGGGCGGCAGATACGCAGTATTTT. Encoded protein: CASSLGPRAADTQYF. Complete variable domain (other parts from reference TRBV11-2 and TRBJ2-3): EAGVAQSPRYKIIEKRQSVAFWCNPISGHATLYWYQQILGQGPKLLIQFQNNGVVDDSQLPKDRFSAERLKGVDSTLKIQPAKLEDSAVYLCASSLGPRAADTQYFGPGTRLTVL.

The chain joins TRBV2 to TRBJ2-2; 7 nucleotides agree with TRBD1. V shed 6 bases, J shed 2 bases, and the junction held 9 bases outside the gene matches. The germline V gene encodes CDR1 SNHLY and CDR2 FYNNEI. The CDR3 loop spans 16 amino acids. CDR3 sequence: CASSPTRDSNTGELFF. DNA of the CDR3: TGTGCCAGCAGCCCGACTCGGGACAGCAACACCGGGGAGCTGTTTTTT.

This chain connects TRBV7-2 to TRBJ1-5, with TRBD1 identical over 7 bases. This CDR3 comprises 15 residues. Germline-derived CDR1 and CDR2 are SGHTA and FQGNSA. J lost 3 bases, V lost 5 bases, and 7 bases had no gene match. CDR3 nucleotides: TGTGCCAGCAGCACCTACAGGGGTCCCAATCAGCCCCAGCATTTT. Translation: CASSTYRGPNQPQHF.

The chain couples TRBV5-1 to TRBJ1-2; 7 bases are shared with TRBD1. CDR1 and CDR2 (germline): SGHRS, YFSETQ. CDR3 length: 12 residues. Trimming cost V 0 bases and J 14 bases; bases outside gene matches: 7. The CDR3 here is CASSLGRQGWTF. DNA of the CDR3: TGCGCCAGCAGCTTGGGTAGACAGGGATGGACCTTC.

The chain links TRBV7-9 to TRBJ2-1; 7 bases align to TRBD2. The CDR3 extends over 18 amino acids. The ends lost 1 base at V and 2 bases at J; junction bases unmatched: 11. CDR1 is SEHNR, CDR2 FQNEAQ, per germline (reference sequence). Here the CDR3 reads CASSLDLTAGRAYNEQFF. In DNA, the CDR3 is TGTGCCAGCAGCTTAGATTTGACAGCGGGACGCGCCTACAATGAGCAGTTCTTC.

V and J are TRBV7-9 and TRBJ1-3, with D uncertain. The germline gives CDR1 SEHNR, CDR2 FQNEAQ (reference sequence). The CDR3 extends over 13 amino acids. V lost 7 bases and J lost 0, with 7 bases in between. CDR3 in amino acids: CASIRDSGNTIYF. The CDR3, as DNA: TGTGCCAGCATCCGAGACTCTGGAAACACCATATATTTT.

This clone showed up just a few times. V usage is TRBV6-5 and J usage is TRBJ1-5, with TRBD1 as a possible D gene (5 bases). CDR1 and CDR2 (germline): MNHEY, SVGAGI. The CDR3 is made up of 15 amino acids. The ends were cut back, 6 bases at V and 2 bases at J, with 14 bases in the middle. The CDR3 DNA is TGTGCCAGCAGCCAGGGCTCCCTAGGCAATCAGCCCCAGCATTTT. It yields the protein CASSQGSLGNQPQHF.

The chain carries TRBV7-3 and TRBJ1-1, with a tentative D call TRBD1 (6 bases). Trimming took 5 bases from V and 1 from J, leaving 17 bases between them. Per germline, CDR1 SGHTA and CDR2 FQGTGA. The CDR3 extends over 16 amino acids. The CDR3 loop reads CASSHSGAWGNTEAFF. In DNA form, the CDR3 reads TGTGCCAGCAGCCATTCAGGGGCCTGGGGGAACACTGAAGCTTTCTTT.

This clone was seen only once. The CDR3 loop reads CASSPGQGAWETQYF. The DNA for the CDR3 is TGTGCCAGCAGCCCCGGACAGGGGGCTTGGGAGACCCAGTACTTC. The V gene is TRBV7-6, the J gene TRBJ2-5, with TRBD1 matching over 11 bases. The junction had 7 bases not matched to a gene; V was cut back by 5 bases and J by 5 bases. The CDR3 sequence is 15 residues long. The germline CDR1 and CDR2 sequences are SGHVS and FNYEAQ.

The chain joins TRBV15 to TRBJ2-5; TRBD2 aligns across 11 bases. This CDR3 contains 19 residues. Germline loops: CDR1 LNHNV, CDR2 YYDKDF (reference sequence). Trimming took 4 bases from V and 5 from J; bases not matched to a gene: 18. In DNA form, the CDR3 reads TGTGCCACCAGCACCCCTCAAGGGGTAGCGGGGGGGGGTTGGGAGACCCAGTACTTC. This encodes CATSTPQGVAGGGWETQYF.

This clone was seen more than once but under ten times. The DNA for the CDR3 is TGTGCCAGCAGCCCGCGGACAGGCGGATACACTGAAGCTTTCTTT. Encoded protein: CASSPRTGGYTEAFF. The chain employs TRBV7-3 and TRBJ1-1; 7 bases line up with TRBD1. CDR1 and CDR2 from the germline V gene are SGHTA and FQGTGA. J lost 3 bases, V lost 5 bases, and 9 bases had no gene match. This CDR3 has 15 amino acids. The full variable domain, completed using reference TRBV7-3 and TRBJ1-1, is GAGVSQTPSNKVTEKGKYVELRCDPISGHTALYWYRQSLGQGPEFLIYFQGTGAADDSGLPNDRFFAVRPEGSVSTLKIQRTERGDSAVYLCASSPRTGGYTEAFFGQGTRLTVV.

The rearrangement uses TRBV7-9 and TRBJ2-1; TRBD2 matches 8 bases. This CDR3 has 15 residues. The germline V gene has CDR1 SEHNR and CDR2 FQNEAQ (reference sequence). V lost 0 bases to trimming and J lost 7 bases; unmatched junction nucleotides: 5. CDR3 nucleotide sequence: TGTGCCAGCAGCTTAGCCCAGCGGGAGAGGAATGAGCAGTTCTTC. This codes for CASSLAQRERNEQFF.

The chain employs TRBV28 and TRBJ2-2, with D hard to call. The CDR3 is 17 residues long. The V end was cut by 4 bases, the J end by 5 bases, with 20 bases between. Germline V gene data show CDR1 as MDHEN and CDR2 as SYDVKM. CDR3 sequence reads: CASSSPWASDITGELFF. Written as DNA, the CDR3 is TGTGCCAGCAGTTCCCCGTGGGCTTCCGATATAACCGGGGAGCTGTTTTTT.